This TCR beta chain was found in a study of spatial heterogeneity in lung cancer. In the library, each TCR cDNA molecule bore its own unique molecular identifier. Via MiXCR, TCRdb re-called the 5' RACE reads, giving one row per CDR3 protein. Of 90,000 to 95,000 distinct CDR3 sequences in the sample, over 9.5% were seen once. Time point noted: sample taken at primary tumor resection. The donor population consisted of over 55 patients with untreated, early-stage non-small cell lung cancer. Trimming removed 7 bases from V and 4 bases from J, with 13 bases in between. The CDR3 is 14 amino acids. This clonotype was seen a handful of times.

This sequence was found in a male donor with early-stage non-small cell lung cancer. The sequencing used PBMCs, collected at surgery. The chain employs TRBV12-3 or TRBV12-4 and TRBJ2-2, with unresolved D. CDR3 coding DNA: TGTGCCAGCACGGCCACAGAGTCCACCGGGGAGCTGTTTTTT. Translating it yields CASTATESTGELFF.